The 31 T cell receptor beta chains below come from one sample, sequenced in a study of cytomegalovirus exposure and HLA in healthy donors (dated by TCRdb to 2017 to 2019). The method was the immunoSEQ multiplex PCR assay. The multiplex PCR relied on a mix of 60 forward primers for TCR Vbeta segments and 13 reverse primers for TCR Jbeta segments. What TCRdb holds here is the immuneACCESS table cut down to in-frame rearrangements. Part of the clones is not present; checked against another copy, under half of the missing clones reflect an unresolved V gene, and the others are unexplained. Counted in this sample were about 160,000 clones; about three fifths of them appeared once. 6% to 8.5% of the sample is taken by the ten largest. Specimen: PBMCs. The receptors stem from a woman aged 55-75 years in good health and CMV-seropositive.

This sequence joins TRBV18 and TRBJ2-3; TRBD1 matches 7 bases. In germline, CDR1 is KGHSH, CDR2 LQKENI. The CDR3 sequence is 16 residues long. V lost 5 bases to trimming and J lost 1 base; unmatched junction nucleotides: 9. CDR3 nucleotides: TGTGCCAGCTCAACCACCCTCGGACAGGGCACAGATACGCAGTATTTT. Protein: CASSTTLGQGTDTQYF.

The chain is built from TRBV28 and TRBJ2-5; perhaps TRBD2 as D (6 bases). Germline CDR1 and CDR2: MDHEN and SYDVKM. V lost 9 bases and J lost 3, with 17 bases in between. The CDR3 has 14 residues. The CDR3 coding sequence is TGTGCCAGTGGGGACTCTTGGGGAGAAGAGACCCAGTACTTC. This translates into CASGDSWGEETQYF.

V is TRBV4-1 and J is TRBJ1-2, with D possibly matching TRBD1 (5 bases). V lost 1 base and J lost 3, with 12 bases in between. CDR3 length: 15 residues. In germline, CDR1 is MGHRA, CDR2 YSYEKL. CDR3 amino acids: CASSQVWGEDYGYTF. The CDR3 bases are TGCGCCAGCAGCCAAGTTTGGGGCGAGGACTATGGCTACACCTTC.

For this clone: The sample carries other DNA sequences with the same CDR3. V gene TRBV12-5 combines with J gene TRBJ1-1; D not certain. The CDR3 sequence is 14 residues long. Between the trimmed V and J ends, which lost 5 bases and 4 bases, there was a span of 14 bases. Germline assignment: CDR1 LGHNT and CDR2 FRNRAP. The CDR3 sequence is CASGDGNFGTEAFF. CDR3 coding DNA: TGTGCTAGTGGTGACGGGAATTTTGGCACTGAAGCTTTCTTT.

This rearrangement joins TRBV30 to TRBJ1-1; D possibly corresponds to TRBD1 (5 bases). Trimming took off 5 bases at V and 3 bases at J, with 13 bases between the two ends. Per germline, CDR1 GTSNPN and CDR2 SVGIG (reference sequence). The length of the CDR3 is 13 residues. The CDR3 nucleotides are TGTGCCTGGGTAGGGGAAGGGGACACTGAAGCTTTCTTT. Its translation: CAWVGEGDTEAFF.

This rearrangement joins TRBV27 to TRBJ2-7, with 8 nucleotides matching TRBD2. Germline V gene data show CDR1 as MNHEY and CDR2 as SMNVEV (reference sequence). The J segment lost 8 bases and the V segment lost 4 bases, leaving 7 bases of the junction unmatched. This CDR3 region has 13 residues. The CDR3 protein is CASSSDGRAQQYF. The CDR3 coding sequence is TGTGCCAGCAGTTCGGACGGGAGGGCCCAGCAGTACTTC.

This rearrangement joins TRBV5-1 to TRBJ1-3; perhaps TRBD1 as D (6 bases). V dropped 0 bases and J dropped 2 bases, with 9 bases sitting between them. Germline CDR1 and CDR2: SGHRS and YFSETQ. CDR3 length: 15 residues. CDR3 loop: CASSLEGVPGNTIYF. In DNA, the CDR3 is TGCGCCAGCAGCTTGGAGGGGGTTCCTGGAAACACCATATATTTT.

The rearrangement links TRBV11-2 to TRBJ2-1; TRBD2 matches 9 bases. The CDR3 runs to 14 residues. CDR1 and CDR2 (germline): SGHAT, FQNNGV. With V trimmed by 2 bases and J by 13 bases, 9 bases remained unmatched. The CDR3 region has the DNA TGTGCCAGCAGCTTAATGGGTGCGGGAGGGATACAGTTCTTC. The encoded protein is CASSLMGAGGIQFF.

V is TRBV7-2 and J is TRBJ2-7, with D perhaps TRBD2 (6 bases). Germline V CDR1 and CDR2: SGHTA, FQGNSA. Trimming removed 1 base at V and 4 bases at J, with 14 bases between. This CDR3 has 15 amino acids. CDR3 in DNA: TGTGCCAGCAGCTTAGTCGTAAGCGGGTCGTACGAGCAGTACTTC. Its translation is CASSLVVSGSYEQYF.

This rearrangement joins TRBV5-1 to TRBJ2-7, with 15 bases lining up with TRBD2. Germline V lookup: CDR1 SGHRS, CDR2 YFSETQ. The CDR3 covers 16 residues. V lost 4 bases to trimming and J lost 4 bases; unmatched junction nucleotides: 6. For the CDR3, the DNA is TGCGCCAGCAGCGCGGGACTAGCGGGAGGAAGTTACGAGCAGTACTTC. Residues: CASSAGLAGGSYEQYF. Full variable domain (rest looked up from reference TRBV5-1 and TRBJ2-7): KAGVTQTPRYLIKTRGQQVTLSCSPISGHRSVSWYQQTPGQGLQFLFEYFSETQRNKGNFPGRFSGRQFSNSRSEMNVSTLELGDSALYLCASSAGLAGGSYEQYFGPGTRLTVT.

The V call is TRBV9, the J call TRBJ2-3; a weak D match, TRBD2 (7 bases). Germline lookup yields CDR1 SGDLS and CDR2 YYNGEE. This CDR3 spans 15 amino acids. V lost 0 bases and J 2 bases, leaving 10 bases between the germline ends. Written as DNA, the CDR3 is TGTGCCAGCAGCGTAGGGGGGGGGCTCACAGATACGCAGTATTTT. Residues: CASSVGGGLTDTQYF.

This chain connects TRBV5-3 to TRBJ1-2; D may be TRBD1 (5 bases). TRBV5-3 is identified as an open reading frame with a role that is uncertain. This CDR3 comprises 15 residues. Trimming took 1 base from V and 4 from J, leaving 14 bases between them. In nucleotides, the CDR3 is TGTGCCAGAAGCTTGTCTCGGCAGGGTCTCTATGGCTACACCTTC. Protein sequence: CARSLSRQGLYGYTF.

This clone turned up a few times. The CDR3 nucleotides read TGTGCCAGCAGTGGGAGACTAGCGGGATTAGATACGCAGTATTTT. Its protein is CASSGRLAGLDTQYF. V and J are TRBV2 and TRBJ2-3; 11 bases are a match to TRBD2. The CDR3 loop spans 15 amino acids. The germline CDR1 and CDR2 sequences are SNHLY and FYNNEI. The V gene end was trimmed by 4 bases and the J gene end by 5 bases; junction bases not matched to a gene: 5.

The rearrangement joins TRBV15 to TRBJ1-5; D is perhaps TRBD1 (5 bases). Per germline, CDR1 LNHNV and CDR2 YYDKDF (reference sequence). V was cut by 0 bases and J by 5 bases, with 14 bases left in between. This CDR3 comprises 16 residues. The CDR3 sequence: CATSRDRGRVDQPQHF. CDR3 DNA: TGTGCCACCAGCAGAGATCGAGGCAGGGTTGATCAGCCCCAGCATTTT.

The rearrangement uses TRBV28 and TRBJ2-1, with TRBD2 identical over 10 bases. The trim removed 6 bases at V and 8 bases at J, leaving 10 bases unmatched. There are 15 residues in the CDR3. Germline V gene lookup returns CDR1 MDHEN and CDR2 SYDVKM. The chain's CDR3 is CASSPGLAALHEQFF. CDR3 in DNA: TGTGCCAGCAGCCCCGGACTAGCGGCTTTACATGAGCAGTTCTTC.

As for this clone: Other DNA variants within this sample encode the same CDR3. The chain employs TRBV19 and TRBJ1-3; TRBD1 might be the D (5 bases). The V end lost 2 bases, the J end lost 1 base, and 6 bases lay between the germline ends. The germline CDR1 and CDR2 sequences are LNHDA and SQIVND (reference sequence). The CDR3 covers 14 residues. The CDR3 nucleotides read TGTGCCAGTAGTATAACAGGATCTGGAAACACCATATATTTT. It yields the protein CASSITGSGNTIYF. Full variable domain (rest looked up from reference TRBV19 and TRBJ1-3): DGGITQSPKYLFRKEGQNVTLSCEQNLNHDAMYWYRQDPGQGLRLIYYSQIVNDFQKGDIAEGYSVSREKKESFPLTVTSAQKNPTAFYLCASSITGSGNTIYFGEGSWLTVV.

This chain joins TRBV28 and TRBJ2-2; maybe TRBD2 (6 bases). CDR1 and CDR2 (germline): MDHEN, SYDVKM. V lost 5 bases and J lost 4, with 14 bases in between. The CDR3 totals 15 residues. CDR3 DNA: TGTGCCAGCAGTGAGCCCGGGAGCGGCACCGGGGAGCTGTTTTTT. Its protein is CASSEPGSGTGELFF.

The V and J genes are TRBV6-5 and TRBJ2-7, with 7 positions matching TRBD2. This CDR3 spans 15 amino acids. Germline V gene lookup returns CDR1 MNHEY and CDR2 SVGAGI. The V segment lost 2 bases and the J segment 1 base; nucleotides outside the gene matches: 5. Here the CDR3 reads CASSYLGRGSYEQYF. The CDR3 bases are TGTGCCAGCAGTTACCTAGGGAGGGGATCCTACGAGCAGTACTTC.

V usage is TRBV5-1 and J usage is TRBJ2-1, with TRBD2 identical over 8 bases. Per germline, CDR1 SGHRS and CDR2 YFSETQ. With V trimmed by 7 bases and J by 4 bases, 10 bases remained unmatched. This CDR3 spans 15 amino acids. This CDR3 is CASFLSGSPYNEQFF. The CDR3 DNA is TGCGCCAGCTTTCTAAGCGGGAGCCCTTACAATGAGCAGTTCTTC. Based on the CDR3 plus reference TRBV5-1 and TRBJ2-1, the full variable domain is KAGVTQTPRYLIKTRGQQVTLSCSPISGHRSVSWYQQTPGQGLQFLFEYFSETQRNKGNFPGRFSGRQFSNSRSEMNVSTLELGDSALYLCASFLSGSPYNEQFFGPGTRLTVL.

The rearrangement joins TRBV27 to TRBJ2-1; the D gene is possibly TRBD2 (6 bases). CDR3 size: 13 residues. V lost 8 bases, J lost 8 bases, and 16 bases lay in between. Germline values: CDR1 MNHEY, CDR2 SMNVEV (reference sequence). This CDR3 reads CASRTIRVHEQFF. The CDR3 bases are TGTGCCAGCCGGACTATCCGGGTACATGAGCAGTTCTTC.

The chain uses TRBV11-1 and TRBJ2-4; 12 bases fit TRBD2. The trim removed 3 bases at V and 7 bases at J, leaving 10 bases unmatched. Germline V lookup: CDR1 SGHAT, CDR2 FQDESV (reference sequence). CDR3 length: 17 amino acids. The CDR3 protein is CASSLEGTGTSGNIQYF. The CDR3 bases are TGTGCCAGCAGCTTGGAGGGAACCGGGACTAGCGGGAACATTCAGTACTTC.

This clone appeared a few times. The chain employs TRBV12-5 and TRBJ2-1, with 12 nucleotides matching TRBD2. Germline assignment: CDR1 LGHNT and CDR2 FRNRAP. V lost 7 bases, J lost 4 bases, and 5 bases stayed unmatched. CDR3 length equals 15 residues. The CDR3 protein is CASAAGTSGYNEQFF. The CDR3 nucleotides are TGTGCTAGTGCCGCCGGGACTAGCGGGTACAATGAGCAGTTCTTC. Filled out from reference TRBV12-5 and TRBJ2-1, the complete variable domain reads DARVTQTPRHKVTEMGQEVTMRCQPILGHNTVFWYRQTMMQGLELLAYFRNRAPLDDSGMPKDRFSAEMPDATLATLKIQPSEPRDSAVYFCASAAGTSGYNEQFFGPGTRLTVL.

The J gene is TRBJ2-7, the V gene TRBV19; 11 bases fit TRBD2. Germline assignment: CDR1 LNHDA and CDR2 SQIVND (reference sequence). The CDR3 length is 14 residues. Losses at the gene ends were 2 bases for V and 6 bases for J; bases not matched to a gene: 3. CDR3 amino acids: CASSITSGRIEQYF. The CDR3, as DNA: TGTGCCAGTAGTATAACTAGCGGGAGAATCGAGCAGTACTTC.

This clone was detected only a few times. The chain carries TRBV30 and TRBJ2-5, with 11 positions matching TRBD2. V gave up 3 bases and J gave up 5 bases; unmatched junction bases: 5. CDR3 size: 14 residues. Germline-derived CDR1 and CDR2 are GTSNPN and SVGIG (reference sequence). CDR3 protein: CAWRLAGARETQYF. The CDR3 DNA is TGTGCCTGGAGACTAGCGGGAGCACGGGAGACCCAGTACTTC.

The V and J genes are TRBV28 and TRBJ2-3; 14 nucleotides agree with TRBD2. The CDR3 is 16 residues long. Germline trimming cut 4 bases from V and 5 bases from J; bases unmatched to any gene: 5. CDR1 is MDHEN, CDR2 SYDVKM, per germline. CDR3 protein: CASSSRLAGGQDTQYF. DNA of the CDR3: TGTGCCAGCAGTTCGAGACTAGCGGGAGGGCAAGATACGCAGTATTTT.

CDR3 DNA: TGCGCCAGCAGCCCCAACGCAGGGGCAACCTACAATGAGCAGTTCTTC. Protein: CASSPNAGATYNEQFF. V usage is TRBV4-1 and J usage is TRBJ2-1; D might be TRBD1 (6 bases). Germline CDR1 MGHRA, CDR2 YSYEKL. The V gene lost 4 bases and the J gene lost 2 bases, with 15 bases spanning the gap. The CDR3 extends over 16 amino acids.

The chain uses TRBV5-1 and TRBJ2-3; TRBD2 agrees at 12 bases. The CDR3 is made up of 16 amino acids. Germline loops: CDR1 SGHRS, CDR2 YFSETQ. Germline trimming cut 5 bases from V and 0 bases from J; bases unmatched to any gene: 4. The CDR3 coding sequence is TGCGCCAGCAGGAAGGGGACTAGCGGGAGCACAGATACGCAGTATTTT. It specifies CASRKGTSGSTDTQYF.

This rearrangement joins TRBV27 to TRBJ2-7; D is possibly TRBD1 (5 bases). The CDR3 is made up of 11 amino acids. With 5 bases removed from V and 7 bases from J, the gap between germline ends came to 9 bases. CDR1 MNHEY and CDR2 SMNVEV come from the germline V gene (reference sequence). CDR3 residues: CASSQGREQYF. The CDR3 DNA reads TGTGCCAGCAGTCAGGGTCGAGAGCAGTACTTC.

The chain employs TRBV7-8 and TRBJ2-5; 7 bases line up with TRBD1. The CDR3 contains 14 residues. The germline V gene has CDR1 SGHVS and CDR2 FQNEAQ. J gave up 1 base and V 5 bases, and 4 bases lay outside the gene matches. CDR3 DNA sequence: TGTGCCAGCAGCCTACGGGACAGCCAAGAGACCCAGTACTTC. This sequence encodes CASSLRDSQETQYF. Full variable domain (remainder filled in from reference TRBV7-8 and TRBJ2-5): GAGVSQSPRYKVAKRGQDVALRCDPISGHVSLFWYQQALGQGPEFLTYFQNEAQLDKSGLPSDRFFAERPEGSVSTLKIQRTQQEDSAVYLCASSLRDSQETQYFGPGTRLLVL.

This clone was seen a handful of times. The V call is TRBV7-2, the J call TRBJ1-1; no clear D. Looked up from germline, CDR1 is SGHTA and CDR2 is FQGNSA. Trimming left V 2 bases short and J 4 bases short, with 11 bases between. The CDR3 is 14 amino acids. CDR3 nucleotides: TGTGCCAGCAGCTTATATGTGAGCGGCACTGAAGCTTTCTTT. Translated: CASSLYVSGTEAFF.

This chain uses TRBV7-9 with TRBJ2-3, with 12 bases identical to TRBD2. The CDR3 is 17 amino acids. Germline loops: CDR1 SEHNR, CDR2 FQNEAQ (reference sequence). Losses at the gene ends were 2 bases for V and 2 bases for J; bases not matched to a gene: 5. This chain's CDR3 is CASSLFPSGRVTDTQYF. The CDR3 DNA reads as TGTGCCAGCAGCTTATTTCCTAGCGGGAGGGTCACAGATACGCAGTATTTT.